Following are 21 T cell receptor beta chains from one sample sequenced in a study of CD8+ T cells in alopecia areata. Sorting of pooled cutaneous lymph node cells used CD4, CD8alpha, NKG2D, NKG2ACE and other markers. RNA, once extracted, was reverse transcribed into cDNA for use as the sequencing template. Profiling relied on immunoSEQ multiplex PCR, and the TCRdb table lists in-frame clones only, not all of them. The sample was found to contain about 270,000 clones, and every one recurs. Source material: CD4+ T cells sorted from a lymph node. The receptors come from a C3H/HeJ mouse with alopecia areata. Mouse MHC haplotype: H2-k.

Concerning this clone itself: The listed genes are named as in mouse. The DNA ends 4 residues before the CDR3 does, and the rest of the CDR3 is filled in from the germline J gene. Other DNA sequences in this sample translate to the same CDR3. This sequence joins TRBV13-2 and TRBJ2-3; TRBD2 matches at 7 bases. Germline CDR1 reads NNHNN; CDR2 reads SYGAGS (reference sequence). The V and J ends lost 4 bases and 1 base, in that order; junction bases with no gene match: 0. The CDR3 has 13 residues. The CDR3: CASGLGGAETLYF. CDR3 bases read: TGTGCCAGCGGTCTGGGGGGTGCAGAA.

This clone was seen more than once but under ten times. These gene names are mouse names. The CDR3 end is not reached by the read, which stops 4 residues before it; the germline J gene fills it in. This chain joins TRBV13-1 and TRBJ1-2; 11 positions match TRBD1. From germline, CDR1 is NSHNY and CDR2 SYGAGN. Trimming cost V 4 bases and J 3 bases; bases outside gene matches: 2. CDR3 length: 14 amino acids. The chain's CDR3 is CASSMGQGDSDYTF. The DNA read from the CDR3 is TGTGCCAGCAGTATGGGACAGGGGGACTCC.

This clone was detected a few times. Gene names are the mouse ones. The read gets to within 3 residues of the CDR3 end, and the germline J gene fills in the rest. The V and J genes are TRBV19 and TRBJ1-6; 9 nucleotides agree with TRBD1. TRBJ1-6 is labeled an ORF, and its function is uncertain. Germline lookup yields CDR1 FNHDT and CDR2 SITEND (reference sequence). Trimming at V came to 4 bases and at J to 11 bases, leaving 4 bases not matched to a gene. The CDR3 loop spans 13 amino acids. This chain's CDR3 is CASSLTGGPPLYF. CDR3 DNA, as far as it was read: TGTGCCAGCAGTCTTACAGGGGGCCCGCCC.

With regard to this clone: Gene names refer to mouse genes. The read is 4 residues too short to cover the CDR3 end, so that end is filled in from the germline J gene. V is TRBV13-1 and J is TRBJ2-3, with 12 bases identical to TRBD2. Germline CDR1 NSHNY, CDR2 SYGAGN. The CDR3 is 17 amino acids. With 2 bases clipped from V and 0 bases from J, the junction kept 4 bases outside the gene matches. CDR3 in amino acids: CASSEGLGGPSAETLYF. Incomplete CDR3 DNA: TGTGCCAGCAGTGAGGGACTGGGGGGTCCTAGTGCAGAA.

There are a few counts of this clone. Just one base apart from a much larger clone, this may be a read error. Germline and genes: mouse. The read gets to within 4 residues of the CDR3 end, and the germline J gene fills in the rest. The chain carries TRBV13-1 and TRBJ1-1, with 7 nucleotides matching TRBD1. Germline-derived CDR1 and CDR2 are NSHNY and SYGAGN. V lost 4 bases, J lost 1 base, and 1 base stayed unmatched. The CDR3 is 13 residues long. The chain's CDR3 is CASSHRGNTEVFF. The CDR3 bases that were read are TGTGCCAGCAGTCACAGGGGGAACACA.

Worth noting for this clone: Gene names denote mouse genes. The read stops 3 residues short of the end of the CDR3; the missing end is completed from the germline J gene. This chain joins TRBV19 and TRBJ1-6; 9 nucleotides match TRBD1. TRBJ1-6 is treated as an ORF (open reading frame) with a function not yet certain. The CDR3 has 17 amino acids. Trimming took 3 bases from V and 0 from J; bases not matched to a gene: 4. Germline CDR1 is FNHDT and CDR2 is SITEND (reference sequence). The CDR3 loop is CASSRQGGNSYNSPLYF. The part of the CDR3 DNA that was read is TGTGCCAGCAGTAGACAGGGGGGTAATTCCTATAATTCGCCC.

In its sample, this clone was seen a few times. Here the gene names and germline are mouse. The read gets to within 4 residues of the CDR3 end, and the germline J gene fills in the rest. The chain couples TRBV13-3 to TRBJ2-7, with 9 bases lining up with TRBD2. The CDR3 contains 14 residues. The germline V gene encodes CDR1 NNHDY and CDR2 SYVADS. CDR3 DNA (partial): TGTGCCAGCAGTCGAGACTGGGGGTTTTAT. It encodes CASSRDWGFY. The complete CDR3 sequence is CASSRDWGFYEQYF.

As for this clone: Gene names are mouse gene names. The CDR3 extends 4 residues past the end of the read, so its final part is completed from the germline J gene. The chain couples TRBV19 to TRBJ2-7, with 9 bases lining up with TRBD2. In germline, CDR1 is FNHDT, CDR2 SITEND (reference sequence). CDR3 length: 13 amino acids. CDR3 residues: CASLRLGVYEQYF. The CDR3 DNA, read in part, is TGTGCCAGCCTCAGACTGGGGGTTTAT.

This clone has only a few counts. Gene names and germline match the mouse. The CDR3 end is not reached by the read, which stops 4 residues before it; the germline J gene fills it in. J is TRBJ2-3 and V is TRBV1, with 8 nucleotides matching TRBD2. The CDR3 contains 15 residues. Germline assignment: CDR1 NSQYPW and CDR2 LRSPGD (reference sequence). V shed 0 bases, J shed 3 bases, and the junction held 2 bases outside the gene matches. CDR3 bases read: TGCACCTGCAGTGCAGATCACTGGGGGGCAGAA. Residues: CTCSADHWGAE. The full CDR3 reads CTCSADHWGAETLYF.

With regard to this clone: Any gene name here is a mouse gene name. The covered CDR3 bases are TGTGCCAGCAGTGATCTGAATTCCTATAATTCGCCC. Its translation is CASSDLNSYNSP. The complete CDR3 sequence is CASSDLNSYNSPLYF. The gene calls are TRBV13-1 and TRBJ1-6; no clear D. The sequenced fragment ends 3 residues before the CDR3 boundary, so the rest is inferred from the germline J gene. TRBJ1-6 is sorted into the ORF group, with uncertain function. The CDR3 totals 15 residues. The germline V and J ends were trimmed by 1 base and 0 bases, with 5 bases remaining between them. CDR1 is NSHNY and CDR2 is SYGAGN in the germline V gene.

This clone has just a few counts. Any gene name here is a mouse gene name. With the read ending 4 residues before the CDR3 end, the germline J gene is used to fill in that end. In the same sample, other DNA sequences code for this CDR3. The chain couples TRBV13-3 to TRBJ2-7, with TRBD2 identical over 8 bases. This CDR3 comprises 15 residues. Looked up from germline, CDR1 is NNHDY and CDR2 is SYVADS. Trimming at V came to 2 bases and at J to 1 base, leaving 5 bases not matched to a gene. This CDR3 reads CASSDRDWGSYEQYF. The CDR3 DNA, read in part, is TGTGCCAGCAGTGACAGAGACTGGGGTTCCTAT.

This clone was counted between two and nine times. Any gene name here is a mouse gene name. The sequenced fragment ends 4 residues before the CDR3 boundary, so the rest is inferred from the germline J gene. The chain couples TRBV19 to TRBJ2-3, with TRBD1 matching 8 bases. CDR1 and CDR2 (germline): FNHDT, SITEND (reference sequence). With 1 base clipped from V and 1 base from J, the junction kept 2 bases outside the gene matches. This CDR3 contains 15 residues. Partial CDR3 DNA: TGTGCCAGCAGTATATGGGGACAGGGTGCAGAA. Translated: CASSIWGQGAE. In full, the CDR3 reads CASSIWGQGAETLYF.

Worth noting for this clone: The gene symbols are mouse symbols. The sequenced fragment ends 4 residues before the CDR3 boundary, so the rest is inferred from the germline J gene. The V and J genes are TRBV19 and TRBJ2-3; 7 nucleotides align to TRBD2. The germline CDR1 and CDR2 sequences are FNHDT and SITEND (reference sequence). With 5 bases clipped from V and 0 bases from J, the junction kept 6 bases outside the gene matches. CDR3 length: 15 amino acids. CDR3 sequence: CASSTTGSSAETLYF. The covered CDR3 bases are TGTGCCAGCAGCACGACTGGGTCTAGTGCAGAA.

Of note for this clone: Mouse names are used for the genes. The read ends 4 residues early relative to the CDR3; the germline J gene fills the gap. V and J are TRBV13-1 and TRBJ2-4; 7 nucleotides align to TRBD2. Germline V gives CDR1 NSHNY, CDR2 SYGAGN. This CDR3 has 14 residues. The part of the CDR3 DNA that was read is TGTGCCAGCAGTGATGGCGGGACTGTAAAC. This encodes CASSDGGTVN. The entire CDR3 is CASSDGGTVNTLYF.

This clone turned up a few times. Mouse names are used for the genes. The read gets to within 4 residues of the CDR3 end, and the germline J gene fills in the rest. The sample has other DNA sequences that encode this CDR3 too. V usage is TRBV19 and J usage is TRBJ2-7; 10 bases are shared with TRBD2. The CDR3 is 14 residues long. CDR1 and CDR2 (germline): FNHDT, SITEND (reference sequence). The part of the CDR3 DNA that was read is TGTGCCAGCAGTATCAGGACTGGGGGATAT. Amino acids: CASSIRTGGY. The entire CDR3 reads CASSIRTGGYEQYF. The entire variable domain, with the rest obtained from reference TRBV19 and TRBJ2-7, is as follows: GGIITQTPKFLIGQEGQKLTLKCQQNFNHDTMYWYRQDSGKGLRLIYYSITENDLQKGDLSEGYDASREKKSSFSLTVTSAQKNEMAVFLCASSIRTGGYEQYFGPGTRLTVL.

As regards this clone: Mouse gene names and germline throughout. The CDR3 extends 4 residues past the end of the read, so its final part is completed from the germline J gene. Different DNA sequences within this sample yield the same CDR3. The V and J genes are TRBV19 and TRBJ2-7; D is uncertain. CDR1 FNHDT and CDR2 SITEND come from the germline V gene (reference sequence). CDR3 length: 12 amino acids. Deletions cut 2 bases from V and 1 base from J, with 4 bases between. The DNA read from the CDR3 is TGTGCCAGCAGTATGAGGTCCTAT. Protein: CASSMRSY. The CDR3 in its entirety is CASSMRSYEQYF.

As for this clone: Here the gene names and germline are mouse. Sequencing ends 4 residues short of the CDR3 end; the germline J gene provides the rest. The J gene is TRBJ1-1, the V gene TRBV13-1; TRBD1 matches 9 bases. Germline CDR1 reads NSHNY; CDR2 reads SYGAGN. The length of the CDR3 is 15 residues. CDR3 in amino acids: CASSDGDRVGTEVFF. CDR3 DNA (partial): TGTGCCAGCAGTGATGGGGACAGGGTTGGGACA.

Ten or more counts support this clone. The gene names here belong to mouse. Read sequence stops 4 residues before the CDR3 end, and the germline J gene provides the missing end. The J gene is TRBJ1-2, the V gene TRBV12-1; 7 bases fit TRBD1. Germline assignment: CDR1 SGHSN and CDR2 HYEKVE. Trimming cost V 2 bases and J 2 bases; bases outside gene matches: 4. The CDR3 is 14 residues long. The CDR3 sequence: CASSRDSTNSDYTF. Incomplete CDR3 DNA: TGTGCCAGCTCTCGGGACAGTACCAACTCC.

In regard to this clone: The gene symbols are mouse symbols. Read coverage stops 4 residues before the CDR3 terminus; the germline J gene supplies the remainder. V is TRBV13-1 and J is TRBJ2-1, with 8 bases fitting TRBD2. J lost 1 base, V lost 3 bases, and 3 bases had no gene match. Germline CDR1 is NSHNY and CDR2 is SYGAGN. This CDR3 is built from 15 residues. The chain's CDR3 is CASSGHWGNYAEQFF. Incomplete CDR3 DNA: TGTGCCAGCAGTGGTCACTGGGGGAACTATGCT.

This clone was detected only a few times. Gene labels here are mouse ones. The CDR3 is cut off 4 residues early in the read; its end comes from the germline J gene. The V and J genes are TRBV12-1 and TRBJ1-2; TRBD1 aligns across 7 bases. Per germline, CDR1 SGHSN and CDR2 HYEKVE. The CDR3 length is 16 residues. The junction had 8 bases not matched to a gene; V was cut back by 0 bases and J by 2 bases. CDR3 in amino acids: CASSLTPTGNNSDYTF. The DNA read from the CDR3 is TGTGCCAGCTCTCTCACCCCGACAGGGAACAACTCC.

As regards this clone: The gene names here belong to mouse. The CDR3 end falls 4 residues outside the read, so it is completed with the germline J gene. The sample contains more than one DNA sequence encoding this CDR3. The gene calls are TRBV19 and TRBJ1-2; maybe TRBD1 (5 bases). The V gene's germline CDR1 is FNHDT and CDR2 SITEND (reference sequence). The CDR3 loop spans 14 amino acids. With 2 bases removed from V and 0 bases from J, the gap between germline ends came to 8 bases. CDR3 bases read: TGTGCCAGCAGTATCCAGGGCGCAAACTCC. Translation: CASSIQGANS. The CDR3 in its entirety is CASSIQGANSDYTF.